Presented here are 20 T cell receptor beta chains from one specimen sequenced in a study of OX40 agonist ivuxolimab in advanced cancers. Only in-frame clones appear in the TCRdb table, and some are missing; sequencing was by immunoSEQ multiplex PCR. In the table there are about 58,000 clones, roughly 87% of which are singletons. Sample: CD4+ or CD8+ T cells sorted from blood, taken in a trial of the OX40 agonist ivuxolimab. Receptor source: an adult with an advanced solid tumor such as melanoma, head and neck, liver or kidney cancer.

J is TRBJ2-7 and V is TRBV7-9, with 9 positions matching TRBD2. The CDR3 contains 15 residues. The V gene's germline CDR1 is SEHNR and CDR2 FQNEAQ (reference sequence). Unmatched junction bases numbered 0, after V lost 0 bases and J lost 0 bases. The CDR3 DNA reads as TGTGCCAGCAGCTTAGCTAGCGGGAGCTCCTACGAGCAGTACGTC. Translated, it gives CASSLASGSSYEQYV.

The CDR3 nucleotides are TGTGCCAGCAGCCCGTCCGGTACCGACTACGAGCAGTACTTC. Its translation: CASSPSGTDYEQYF. This rearrangement joins TRBV5-6 to TRBJ2-7; no reliable D call. CDR1 is SGHDT and CDR2 is YYEEEE in the germline V gene. There are 14 residues in the CDR3. Trimming removed 4 bases at V and 3 bases at J, with 14 bases between.

This chain connects TRBV7-9 to TRBJ1-6; the match to TRBD1 covers 7 bases. Looked up from germline, CDR1 is SEHNR and CDR2 is FQNEAQ (reference sequence). This CDR3 comprises 14 residues. After removal of 5 bases from V and 8 bases from J, the junction contained 6 bases not matched to a gene. CDR3 amino acids: CASSITGTDSPLHF. Here the CDR3 DNA reads TGTGCCAGCAGCATAACCGGGACAGATTCACCCCTCCACTTT.

This clone is classed as medium-sized. V gene TRBV2 combines with J gene TRBJ2-7; D is undetermined. Germline V lookup: CDR1 SNHLY, CDR2 FYNNEI. Trimming left V 4 bases short and J 7 bases short, with 20 bases between. This CDR3 has 15 residues. The CDR3 sequence is CASSAYTATGFEQYF. The CDR3 coding sequence is TGTGCCAGCAGTGCATATACAGCGACCGGCTTTGAGCAGTACTTC.

The chain is built from TRBV7-8 and TRBJ2-3; D possibly corresponds to TRBD2 (6 bases). The germline V gene has CDR1 SGHVS and CDR2 FQNEAQ. This CDR3 is 16 amino acids long. Trimming took 2 bases from V and 2 from J, leaving 14 bases between them. CDR3 region: CASSLRAGSLTDTQYF. In nucleotides, the CDR3 is TGTGCCAGCAGCTTAAGAGCGGGTAGCCTCACAGATACGCAGTATTTT.

This chain uses TRBV7-9 with TRBJ1-4; the match to TRBD1 covers 7 bases. This CDR3 spans 14 amino acids. CDR1 is SEHNR and CDR2 is FQNEAQ in the germline V gene (reference sequence). Trimming removed 5 bases from V and 4 bases from J; junction bases left unmatched: 4. The CDR3 loop is CASSRDRNNEKLFF. The CDR3 DNA is TGTGCCAGCAGCCGGGACAGAAATAATGAAAAACTGTTTTTT.

This chain links TRBV7-2 with TRBJ1-2, with no clear D. Germline V gives CDR1 SGHTA, CDR2 FQGNSA. The CDR3 is made up of 13 amino acids. V dropped 5 bases and J dropped 4 bases, with 11 bases sitting between them. CDR3 amino acids: CASSLSGSYGYTF. The DNA for the CDR3 is TGTGCCAGCAGCCTCTCAGGTAGCTATGGCTACACCTTC.

The chain joins TRBV9 to TRBJ2-3; D is ambiguous. In germline, CDR1 is SGDLS, CDR2 YYNGEE. CDR3 length: 13 amino acids. Trimming left V 0 bases short and J 5 bases short, with 7 bases between. CDR3 loop: CASSVEVLDTQYF. CDR3 DNA: TGTGCCAGCAGCGTAGAGGTATTAGATACGCAGTATTTT.

This clone was observed a handful of times. The gene calls are TRBV9 and TRBJ1-1, with TRBD1 matching 10 bases. The CDR3 covers 14 residues. The trim removed 2 bases at V and 6 bases at J, leaving 4 bases unmatched. CDR1 SGDLS and CDR2 YYNGEE come from the germline V gene. CDR3: CASSVGGQGSEAFF. In DNA, the CDR3 is TGTGCCAGCAGCGTGGGGGGACAGGGGTCTGAAGCTTTCTTT. The full variable domain, with the rest looked up from reference TRBV9 and TRBJ1-1, is DSGVTQTPKHLITATGQRVTLRCSPRSGDLSVYWYQQSLDQGLQFLIQYYNGEERAKGNILERFSAQQFPDLHSELNLSSLELGDSALYFCASSVGGQGSEAFFGQGTRLTVV.

The gene calls are TRBV5-1 and TRBJ2-7; D may be TRBD1 (6 bases). Germline CDR1 is SGHRS and CDR2 is YFSETQ. V lost 5 bases and J 7 bases, leaving 16 bases between the germline ends. This CDR3 comprises 13 residues. CDR3 bases: TGCGCCAGCAGTCCACTTGGGGGCCGGGAGCAGTACTTC. This codes for CASSPLGGREQYF.

V is TRBV30 and J is TRBJ1-5, with D possibly matching TRBD1 (5 bases). V was shortened by 2 bases and J by 4 bases, with 9 bases between the two germline ends. This CDR3 contains 13 residues. Germline V gene lookup returns CDR1 GTSNPN and CDR2 SVGIG (reference sequence). This CDR3 reads CAWSPSGNQPQHF. CDR3 coding DNA: TGTGCCTGGAGTCCATCAGGGAATCAGCCCCAGCATTTT.

The chain has TRBV4-3 and TRBJ1-2; D unresolved. Germline CDR1 and CDR2: LGHNA and YSLEER. Trimming shortened V by 0 bases and J by 3 bases, and 8 bases separated the two germline ends. The CDR3 loop spans 14 amino acids. The CDR3 spells CASSQDRSYYGYTF. For the CDR3, the DNA is TGCGCCAGCAGCCAAGATCGGTCCTACTATGGCTACACCTTC.

V usage is TRBV19 and J usage is TRBJ2-3; D assignment may be TRBD1 or TRBD2 (5 bases each). Trimming removed 7 bases at V and 3 bases at J, with 14 bases between. The CDR3 is 14 residues long. From germline, CDR1 is LNHDA and CDR2 SQIVND (reference sequence). DNA for the CDR3: TGTGCCAGTAACCCGGGACCAGAAACAGATACGCAGTATTTT. It codes for CASNPGPETDTQYF.

The chain couples TRBV5-6 to TRBJ1-4; 8 bases agree with TRBD1. From germline, CDR1 is SGHDT and CDR2 YYEEEE. V shed 4 bases, J shed 5 bases, and the junction held 7 bases outside the gene matches. CDR3 length: 15 residues. This chain's CDR3 is CASSDRTGLNEKLFF. For the CDR3, the DNA is TGTGCCAGCAGCGATCGGACAGGGCTAAATGAAAAACTGTTTTTT.

V gene TRBV25-1 combines with J gene TRBJ1-1; D unclear. V was cut by 1 base and J by 1 base, with 7 bases left in between. Per the germline V gene, CDR1 is MGHDK and CDR2 is SYGVNS. The CDR3 contains 14 residues. The chain's CDR3 is CASSELPGNTEAFF. The CDR3 DNA is TGTGCCAGCAGTGAATTGCCGGGGAACACTGAAGCTTTCTTT.

The V call is TRBV19, the J call TRBJ2-3, with 11 bases lining up with TRBD2. The germline gives CDR1 LNHDA, CDR2 SQIVND (reference sequence). This CDR3 has 14 amino acids. Trimming took 11 bases from V and 4 from J; bases not matched to a gene: 8. The CDR3 protein is CAVSGTSGADTQYF. The DNA of the CDR3 is TGTGCCGTAAGTGGGACTAGCGGCGCAGATACGCAGTATTTT.

This clone was found once. The chain has TRBV7-9 and TRBJ2-2, with a possible D match to TRBD2 (5 bases). Germline V CDR1 and CDR2: SEHNR, FQNEAQ (reference sequence). The CDR3 is 12 residues long. Trimming took 9 bases from V and 4 from J, leaving 9 bases between them. The CDR3 sequence is CARRAVTGELFF. CDR3 DNA: TGTGCCAGAAGAGCGGTCACCGGGGAGCTGTTTTTT.

The V gene is TRBV7-2, the J gene TRBJ1-1; D is uncertain. This CDR3 is built from 13 residues. Trimming took off 3 bases at V and 5 bases at J, with 10 bases between the two ends. Germline CDR1 reads SGHTA; CDR2 reads FQGNSA. CDR3 loop: CASSFASGTEAFF. For the CDR3, the DNA is TGTGCCAGCAGCTTTGCCTCGGGGACTGAAGCTTTCTTT.

Here the CDR3 reads CASSFAGRDNEQFF. CDR3 in DNA: TGTGCCAGCAGCTTCGCGGGGCGGGACAATGAGCAGTTCTTC. V is TRBV11-3 and J is TRBJ2-1; D perhaps matches TRBD2 (6 bases). The germline V gene encodes CDR1 SGHNT and CDR2 YENEEA. Trimming removed 3 bases at V and 5 bases at J, with 11 bases between. The CDR3 spans 14 residues. Together with reference TRBV11-3 and TRBJ2-1, the CDR3 gives the full variable domain: EAGVVQSPRYKIIEKKQPVAFWCNPISGHNTLYWYLQNLGQGPELLIRYENEEAVDDSQLPKDRFSAERLKGVDSTLKIQPAELGDSAVYLCASSFAGRDNEQFFGPGTRLTVL.

This CDR3 reads CASSLFFGTGNNEQFF. DNA for the CDR3: TGTGCCAGCAGCTTATTTTTTGGGACAGGTAACAATGAGCAGTTCTTC. This chain links TRBV7-2 with TRBJ2-1; TRBD1 matches at 8 bases. The CDR3 consists of 16 residues. CDR1 and CDR2 (germline): SGHTA, FQGNSA. V lost 2 bases and J lost 5; bases outside the gene matches: 8.